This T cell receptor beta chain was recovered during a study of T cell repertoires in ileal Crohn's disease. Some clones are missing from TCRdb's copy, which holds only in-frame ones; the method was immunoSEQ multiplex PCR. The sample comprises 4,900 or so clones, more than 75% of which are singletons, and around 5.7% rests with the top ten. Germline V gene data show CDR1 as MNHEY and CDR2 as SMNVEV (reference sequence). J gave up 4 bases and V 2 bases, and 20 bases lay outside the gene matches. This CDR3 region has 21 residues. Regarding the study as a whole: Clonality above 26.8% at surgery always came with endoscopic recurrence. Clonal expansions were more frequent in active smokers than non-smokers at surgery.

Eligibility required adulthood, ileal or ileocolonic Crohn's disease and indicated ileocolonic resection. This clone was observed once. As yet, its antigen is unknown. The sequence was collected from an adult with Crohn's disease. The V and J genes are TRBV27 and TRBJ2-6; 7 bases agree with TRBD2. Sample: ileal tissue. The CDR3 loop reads CASSLQGRRGGENSGANVLTF. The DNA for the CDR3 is TGTGCCAGCAGTTTACAAGGTCGCCGGGGAGGGGAAAATTCAGGGGCCAACGTCCTGACTTTC.